Listed below are T cell receptor beta chains from one sample, sequenced in a study of CD8 T cells in ankylosing spondylitis. From the 5' RACE reads, TCRdb called clonotypes with MiXCR, one entry per CDR3 protein. This sample carries under 55,000 distinct CDR3 sequences, 6.5% to 9% of them seen once, and the ten largest clones take about 8.9%. The sample comprised blood, either unsorted or a sorted T cell fraction (not recorded which). The receptor source for this set is a female donor with ankylosing spondylitis or in good health (not recorded which). Each CDR3 is given without its conserved first and last residue. Fields, in order: V gene, J gene, CDR3 protein.

>TRBV7-9|TRBJ1-5
ASSLAGTGGNQPQH
>TRBV7-2|TRBJ1-2
ASSSRRSYGYT
>TRBV5-1|TRBJ2-1
ASSSRQGYEQF
>TRBV12-3/TRBV12-4|TRBJ2-1
ASTHHLGDNEQF
>TRBV9|TRBJ2-5
ASKSRGSETQY
>TRBV18|TRBJ1-2
ASSPAGDRAGYT
>TRBV5-1|TRBJ1-2
ASSPAGEINYGYT
>TRBV6-5|TRBJ1-1
AIKGGKNTEAF
>TRBV7-7|TRBJ1-5
ASSLEPGQCNQPQH
>TRBV5-1|TRBJ2-3
ATSWGTDSSTDTQY
>TRBV5-1|TRBJ2-3
ASSLLAGGSMSTDTQY
>TRBV2|TRBJ2-1
ASSELGGGGSYNEQF
>TRBV7-2|TRBJ2-1
ASSLAATRRYNEQF
>TRBV3-1|TRBJ1-1
ASREGGGHTEAF
>TRBV5-5|TRBJ2-1
ASTAYNEQF
>TRBV5-1|TRBJ1-1
ASSFGQGLGDTEAF
>TRBV2|TRBJ1-6
ASEEGPRSRSYNSPLH
>TRBV9|TRBJ1-5
ASSVGSQGLGPQH
>TRBV20-1|TRBJ2-2
SAKGVVNTGELF
>TRBV5-1|TRBJ1-5
ARNRRDLNQPQH
>TRBV6-5|TRBJ1-5
ASSILGGGNQPQH
>TRBV29-1|TRBJ1-1
SAPGWGQNTEAF
>TRBV6-2/TRBV6-3|TRBJ1-1
ASSYRFGISLGDTEAF
>TRBV5-1|TRBJ1-5
ASSLGGTGQPQH
>TRBV5-1|TRBJ2-3
ASSLFGASTDTQY
>TRBV2|TRBJ2-5
ASSWRGGRETQY
>TRBV7-2|TRBJ2-3
ASSLSSGGGTDTQY
>TRBV4-3|TRBJ1-4
ASSQDPYSATNEKLF
>TRBV5-1|TRBJ2-3
ASSLTGKGTDTQY
>TRBV29-1|TRBJ2-1
SVGGGQNEQF
>TRBV28|TRBJ2-3
ASSYEGAKDTQY
>TRBV20-1|TRBJ1-2
SARDRGAGDGYT
>TRBV5-1|TRBJ1-2
ASSLEADPLYYGYT
>TRBV5-1|TRBJ1-1
ASSFNLGTEAF
>TRBV18|TRBJ1-1
ASSPRQGYTEAF
>TRBV19|TRBJ2-2
ASTLWGLGSGELF
>TRBV27|TRBJ1-1
ASSLSSRGRTEAF
>TRBV20-1|TRBJ1-2
SARTGFAANYGYT
>TRBV15|TRBJ2-2
ATSRDMTAGELF
>TRBV5-6|TRBJ2-1
ASSLRGTTGNEQF
>TRBV12-3/TRBV12-4|TRBJ2-3
ASSFSAQY
>TRBV3-1|TRBJ2-3
ASCQDLSLGVATDTQY
>TRBV29-1|TRBJ1-2
SVEYRSGYGYT
>TRBV12-3/TRBV12-4|TRBJ1-4
ASRTGGEKLF
>TRBV3-1|TRBJ1-2
ASSQDHQAGGTNYGYT
>TRBV6-5|TRBJ1-2
ASTQGYGYT
>TRBV12-3/TRBV12-4|TRBJ2-1
ASSLPRHFRTHYNEQF
>TRBV11-3|TRBJ2-3
ASSFREPTVDTQY
>TRBV20-1|TRBJ2-1
RTGVTGDYEQF